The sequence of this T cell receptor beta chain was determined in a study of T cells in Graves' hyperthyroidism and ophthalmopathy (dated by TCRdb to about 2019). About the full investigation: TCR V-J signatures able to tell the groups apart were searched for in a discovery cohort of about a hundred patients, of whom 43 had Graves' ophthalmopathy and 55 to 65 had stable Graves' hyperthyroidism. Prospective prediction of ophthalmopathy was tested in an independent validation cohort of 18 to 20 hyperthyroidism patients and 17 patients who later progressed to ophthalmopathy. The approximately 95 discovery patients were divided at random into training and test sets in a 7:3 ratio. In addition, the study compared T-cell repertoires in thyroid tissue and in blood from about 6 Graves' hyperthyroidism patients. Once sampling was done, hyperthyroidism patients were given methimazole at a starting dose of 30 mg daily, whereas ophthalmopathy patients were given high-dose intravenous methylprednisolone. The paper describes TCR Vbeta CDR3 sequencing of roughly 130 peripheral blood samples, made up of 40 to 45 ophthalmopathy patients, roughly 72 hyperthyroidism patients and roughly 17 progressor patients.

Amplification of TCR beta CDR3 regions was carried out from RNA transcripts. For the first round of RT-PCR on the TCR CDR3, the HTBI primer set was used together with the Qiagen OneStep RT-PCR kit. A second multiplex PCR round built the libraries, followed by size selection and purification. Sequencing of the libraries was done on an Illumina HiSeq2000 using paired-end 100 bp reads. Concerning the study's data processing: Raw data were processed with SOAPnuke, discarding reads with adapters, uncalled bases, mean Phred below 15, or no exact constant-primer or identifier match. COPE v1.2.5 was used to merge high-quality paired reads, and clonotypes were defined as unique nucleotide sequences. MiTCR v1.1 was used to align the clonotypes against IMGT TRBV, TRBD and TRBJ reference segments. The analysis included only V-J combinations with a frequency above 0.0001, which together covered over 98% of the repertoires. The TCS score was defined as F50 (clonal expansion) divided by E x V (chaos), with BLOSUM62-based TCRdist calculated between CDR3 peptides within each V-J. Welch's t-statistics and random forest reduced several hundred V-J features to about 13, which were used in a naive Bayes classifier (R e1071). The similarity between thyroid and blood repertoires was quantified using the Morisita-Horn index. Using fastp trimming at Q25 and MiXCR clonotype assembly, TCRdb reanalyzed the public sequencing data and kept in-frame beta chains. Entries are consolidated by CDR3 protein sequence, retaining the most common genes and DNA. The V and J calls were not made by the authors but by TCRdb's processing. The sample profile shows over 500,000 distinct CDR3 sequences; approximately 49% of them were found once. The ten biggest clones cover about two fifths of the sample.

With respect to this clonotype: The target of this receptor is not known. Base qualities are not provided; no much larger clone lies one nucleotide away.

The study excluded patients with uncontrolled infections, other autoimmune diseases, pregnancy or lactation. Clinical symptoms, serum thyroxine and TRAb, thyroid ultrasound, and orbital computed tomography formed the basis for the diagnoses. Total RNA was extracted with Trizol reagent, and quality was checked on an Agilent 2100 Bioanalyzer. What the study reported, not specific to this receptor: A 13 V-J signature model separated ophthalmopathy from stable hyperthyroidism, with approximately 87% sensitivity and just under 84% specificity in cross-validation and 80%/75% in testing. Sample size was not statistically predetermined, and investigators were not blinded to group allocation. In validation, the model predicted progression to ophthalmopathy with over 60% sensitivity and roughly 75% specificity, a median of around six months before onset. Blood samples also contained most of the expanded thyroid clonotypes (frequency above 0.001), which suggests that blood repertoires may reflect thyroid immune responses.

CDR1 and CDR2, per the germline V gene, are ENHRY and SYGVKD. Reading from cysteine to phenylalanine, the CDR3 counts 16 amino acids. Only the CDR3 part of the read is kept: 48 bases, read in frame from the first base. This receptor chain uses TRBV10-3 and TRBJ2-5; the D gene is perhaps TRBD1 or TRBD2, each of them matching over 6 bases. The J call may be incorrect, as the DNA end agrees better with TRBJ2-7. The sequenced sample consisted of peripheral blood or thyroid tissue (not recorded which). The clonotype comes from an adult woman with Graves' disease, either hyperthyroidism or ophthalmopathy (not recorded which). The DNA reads TGTGCCATCAGTGAGTCTCGGAGGGGGAGGTACTACGAGCAGTACTTC. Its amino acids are CAISESRRGRYYEQYF.